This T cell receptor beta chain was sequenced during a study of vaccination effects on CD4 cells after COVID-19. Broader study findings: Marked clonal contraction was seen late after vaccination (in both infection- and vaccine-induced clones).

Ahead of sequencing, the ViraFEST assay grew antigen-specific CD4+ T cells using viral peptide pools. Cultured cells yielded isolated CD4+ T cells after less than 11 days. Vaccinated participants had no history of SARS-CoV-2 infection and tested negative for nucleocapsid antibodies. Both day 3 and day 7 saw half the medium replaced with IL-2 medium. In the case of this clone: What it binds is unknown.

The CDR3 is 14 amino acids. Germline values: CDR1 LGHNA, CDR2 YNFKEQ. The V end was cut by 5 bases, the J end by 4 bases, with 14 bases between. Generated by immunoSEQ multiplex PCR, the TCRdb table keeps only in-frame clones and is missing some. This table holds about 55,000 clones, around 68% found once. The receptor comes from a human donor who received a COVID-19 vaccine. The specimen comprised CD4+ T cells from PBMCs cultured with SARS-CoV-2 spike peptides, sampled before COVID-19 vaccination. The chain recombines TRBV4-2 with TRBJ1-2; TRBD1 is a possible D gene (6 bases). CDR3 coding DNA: TGTGCCAGCAGCAACCGGGACACGGCCTATGGCTACACCTTC. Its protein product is CASSNRDTAYGYTF.